This record concerns one TCR beta chain sequence. Its antigen is not identified. With 2 bases removed from V and 3 bases from J, the gap between germline ends came to 13 bases. The CDR3 loop spans 15 amino acids. Germline values: CDR1 SGHDN, CDR2 FVKESK. This sample stems from a study of regulatory T cells in long-lasting Graves disease. General study findings and limits: Persistent patients shared more public clonotypes (around 3,000) than new patients (966).

TCR beta libraries were built with iRepertoire HTBI primers and Arm-PCR of CDR3 regions. TCRdb reprocessed the multiplex PCR reads via MiXCR and lists one record per CDR3 protein. Of fewer than 550,000 distinct CDR3 sequences listed, 20% to 25% were seen once; the top ten hold 7% to 9%. Regarding time point: persistent/refractory GD, antithyroid drugs over 5 years with positive TRAb. From RNA extracted from PBMCs, the TCR library was made. The receptor was derived from a female donor with Graves disease. V gene TRBV14 combines with J gene TRBJ1-2; possible D gene TRBD1, 6 bases. Sequencing was performed on peripheral blood mononuclear cells (PBMCs), taken when the disease was refractory, from a patient treated with antithyroid drugs. The CDR3 DNA reads TGTGCCAGCAGCCAAACAGGGTCTCCATACTATGGCTACACCTTC. Translating gives CASSQTGSPYYGYTF.